A single sample gave rise to the 14 T cell receptor beta chains below, sequenced in a study of blood T cell repertoires in COVID-19. Produced via immunoSEQ multiplex PCR; TCRdb's table is partial and in-frame only. The sample carries 150,000 to 190,000 clones, approximately 86% recorded once. Material: peripheral blood. The receptor source for this set is a woman in her 70s with acute or convalescent COVID-19.

The gene calls are TRBV5-1 and TRBJ1-1, with D tentatively TRBD1 (5 bases). The V and J ends lost 2 bases and 1 base respectively, with 18 bases between them. CDR1 and CDR2 (germline): SGHRS, YFSETQ. The CDR3 has 17 residues. In DNA form, the CDR3 reads TGCGCCAGCAGCTTCGGGGGACTCCGGATCGGGAACACTGAAGCTTTCTTT. Residues: CASSFGGLRIGNTEAFF. The variable domain in full, completed from reference TRBV5-1 and TRBJ1-1, reads KAGVTQTPRYLIKTRGQQVTLSCSPISGHRSVSWYQQTPGQGLQFLFEYFSETQRNKGNFPGRFSGRQFSNSRSEMNVSTLELGDSALYLCASSFGGLRIGNTEAFFGQGTRLTVV.

This chain uses TRBV5-6 with TRBJ1-5; 10 bases agree with TRBD1. J lost 6 bases, V lost 0 bases, and 3 bases had no gene match. Germline V lookup: CDR1 SGHDT, CDR2 YYEEEE. The CDR3 has 15 amino acids. The CDR3 nucleotides are TGTGCCAGCAGCTTGGGGGACAGGGGTGGTCAGCCCCAGCATTTT. Protein sequence: CASSLGDRGGQPQHF. Variable domain in full (rest from reference TRBV5-6 and TRBJ1-5): DAGVTQSPTHLIKTRGQQVTLRCSPKSGHDTVSWYQQALGQGPQFIFQYYEEEERQRGNFPDRFSGHQFPNYSSELNVNALLLGDSALYLCASSLGDRGGQPQHFGDGTRLSIL.

The chain combines TRBV5-1 with TRBJ2-7; 10 bases line up with TRBD2. The CDR3 is 14 amino acids. The V gene's germline CDR1 is SGHRS and CDR2 YFSETQ. The ends lost 2 bases at V and 4 bases at J; junction bases unmatched: 3. CDR3 sequence: CASSLSGGEYEQYF. The CDR3 region has the DNA TGCGCCAGCAGCTTAAGCGGGGGGGAGTACGAGCAGTACTTC.

In DNA, the CDR3 is TGCGCCAGCATCGTTTGGGACTCCGGGAACACTGAAGCTTTCTTT. As protein: CASIVWDSGNTEAFF. This rearrangement joins TRBV10-2 to TRBJ1-1; D is possibly TRBD1 (5 bases). The CDR3 extends over 15 amino acids. Trimming pared 7 bases from V and 1 base from J, leaving 16 bases between. Per germline, CDR1 WSHSY and CDR2 SAAADI.

There are a few counts of this clone. This sequence joins TRBV5-1 and TRBJ1-2, with D uncertain. The V and J ends lost 0 bases and 8 bases respectively, with 17 bases between them. CDR3 length: 15 amino acids. Germline CDR1 is SGHRS and CDR2 is YFSETQ. The CDR3 nucleotides are TGCGCCAGCAGCTTGGGACAATATCCCTTCGGAGGCTACACCTTC. This encodes CASSLGQYPFGGYTF.

In the case of this clone: The junction differs from germline at one of its ends, possibly a read error. The rearrangement links TRBV6-1 to TRBJ1-2; 9 bases are shared with TRBD1. The CDR3 is made up of 12 amino acids. The V gene's germline CDR1 is MNHNS and CDR2 SASEGT. The chain's CDR3 is CASSEFLGTGSF. Written as DNA, the CDR3 is TGTGCCAGCAGTGAATTCCTCGGGACAGGGTCCTTC.

This chain uses TRBV5-1 with TRBJ1-5, with 10 bases fitting TRBD1. CDR3 length: 13 residues. The V and J ends lost 3 bases and 9 bases, in that order; junction bases with no gene match: 3. Germline CDR1 reads SGHRS; CDR2 reads YFSETQ. CDR3 region: CASSWGQGLPQHF. As DNA, the CDR3 is TGCGCCAGCAGCTGGGGACAGGGGCTGCCCCAGCATTTT. The whole variable domain, remainder taken from reference TRBV5-1 and TRBJ1-5, is KAGVTQTPRYLIKTRGQQVTLSCSPISGHRSVSWYQQTPGQGLQFLFEYFSETQRNKGNFPGRFSGRQFSNSRSEMNVSTLELGDSALYLCASSWGQGLPQHFGDGTRLSIL.

The V and J genes are TRBV3-1 (or the pseudogene TRBV3-2) and TRBJ1-6, with 9 bases matching TRBD1. The J segment lost 6 bases and the V segment lost 4 bases, leaving 7 bases of the junction unmatched. This CDR3 comprises 16 residues. CDR1 and CDR2 from the germline V gene are LGHDT and YNNKEL (reference sequence). Written as DNA, the CDR3 is TGTGCCAGCAGCCCTTCAACAGGGGGCGGTAATTCACCCCTCCACTTT. Translating it yields CASSPSTGGGNSPLHF.

The gene calls are TRBV28 and TRBJ2-1; TRBD2 agrees at 8 bases. The CDR3 runs to 15 residues. V gave up 5 bases and J gave up 7 bases; unmatched junction bases: 10. Germline CDR1 and CDR2: MDHEN and SYDVKM. Here the CDR3 DNA reads TGTGCCAGCAGTCACTCGGGACTAGGGGGGAATGAGCAGTTCTTC. Translating it yields CASSHSGLGGNEQFF.

The rearrangement joins TRBV5-1 to TRBJ2-2, with 9 bases identical to TRBD2. Trimming cost V 5 bases and J 1 base; bases outside gene matches: 0. CDR1 is SGHRS and CDR2 is YFSETQ in the germline V gene. The CDR3 has 14 residues. In DNA, the CDR3 is TGCGCCAGCAGACTAGCGGGGAACACCGGGGAGCTGTTTTTT. It translates to CASRLAGNTGELFF.

This chain connects TRBV7-2 to TRBJ2-6, with D hard to call. The length of the CDR3 is 15 residues. Germline CDR1 reads SGHTA; CDR2 reads FQGNSA. V was trimmed by 5 bases and J by 2 bases, leaving 10 bases between them. In nucleotides, the CDR3 is TGTGCCAGCAGCAACCCCTCGGCTGGGGCCAACGTCCTGACTTTC. Translated: CASSNPSAGANVLTF.

V is TRBV7-9 and J is TRBJ1-2; D might be TRBD1 (5 bases). V dropped 0 bases and J dropped 6 bases, with 11 bases sitting between them. The germline V gene has CDR1 SEHNR and CDR2 FQNEAQ (reference sequence). This CDR3 region has 14 residues. CDR3 loop: CASSLALRDHGYTF. In DNA, the CDR3 is TGTGCCAGCAGCTTAGCACTCAGGGATCATGGCTACACCTTC.

This chain links TRBV3-1 (or the pseudogene TRBV3-2) with TRBJ1-4; D not resolved. The germline V and J ends were trimmed by 1 base and 2 bases, with 11 bases remaining between them. The germline gives CDR1 LGHDT, CDR2 YNNKEL (reference sequence). CDR3 length: 16 amino acids. The CDR3 region has the DNA TGTGCCAGCAGCCAAGTACAAGGGAGGACTAATGAAAAACTGTTTTTT. Residues: CASSQVQGRTNEKLFF.

This chain uses TRBV25-1 with TRBJ2-5; D is perhaps TRBD1 (6 bases). The germline V and J ends were trimmed by 7 bases and 5 bases, with 11 bases remaining between them. Germline-derived CDR1 and CDR2 are MGHDK and SYGVNS. CDR3 length equals 12 residues. The CDR3: CASTWQGETQYF. For the CDR3, the DNA is TGTGCCAGCACCTGGCAGGGGGAGACCCAGTACTTC.